The sequence of this TCR beta chain was determined in a study of cytomegalovirus exposure and HLA in healthy donors. The study, taken as a whole, reports: Later work found most CMV-associated TCR beta chains apparently HLA-restricted. It emerged from a later analysis that several of the most significant clusters appeared to be linked to common viral pathogens.

Germline loops: CDR1 SEHNR, CDR2 FQNEAQ (reference sequence). Trimming stripped 2 bases from V and 10 bases from J, with 8 bases between. There are 11 residues in the CDR3. About this clone: What it binds is not known.

Primers for the PCR totalled 60 Vbeta and 13 Jbeta. Original data processing: A later analysis counted approximately 80 million unique TCR beta chains, roughly 11 million shared. Clones were sequenced by immunoSEQ multiplex PCR, and TCRdb holds only the in-frame ones, with some missing. V and J calls and clone size are those listed in that table; D and trimming were worked out from the DNA. The table includes around 120,000 clones, over 70% detected once. The receptor was derived from a woman between 50 and 59 years old in good health and CMV-seropositive. The sequenced sample was PBMCs. The chain has TRBV7-9 and TRBJ1-2; D is possibly TRBD1 (5 bases). The CDR3 is CASSLQGDYTF. CDR3 sequence (DNA): TGTGCCAGCAGCTTACAGGGTGACTACACCTTC.